Following are 12 T cell receptor beta chains from one sample sequenced in a study of patients and donors after allogeneic stem cell transplantation. One entry per CDR3 protein results from TCRdb running MiXCR on the RT-PCR reads. Of about a million distinct CDR3 sequences listed, approximately 19% are singletons. Material: blood, either unsorted or a sorted T cell fraction (not recorded which). These receptors were collected from a human donor who was either an allogeneic HSCT recipient or a stem cell or donor lymphocyte infusion donor (not recorded which). It is not recorded whose cells these are; they may come from a transplant donor.

The gene calls are TRBV4-3 and TRBJ1-6, with a tentative D call TRBD1 (5 bases). V was shortened by 1 base and J by 9 bases, with 16 bases between the two germline ends. The germline V gene encodes CDR1 LGHNA and CDR2 YSLEER. There are 16 residues in the CDR3. CDR3 bases: TGCGCCAGCAGCCAAGGTGTTGGTCAGGGTAGTTCACCCCTCCACTTT. This gives the protein CASSQGVGQGSSPLHF.

The rearrangement links TRBV2 to TRBJ2-7, with TRBD2 as a possible D gene (5 bases). Trimming pared 5 bases from V and 3 bases from J, leaving 14 bases between. The CDR3 consists of 14 residues. Looked up from germline, CDR1 is SNHLY and CDR2 is FYNNEI. CDR3 nucleotide sequence: TGTGCCAGCAGTTCGCTAGGAGGAGGCTACGAGCAGTACTTC. This gives the protein CASSSLGGGYEQYF.

This clonotype was observed a handful of times. The chain couples TRBV6-2 or TRBV6-3 to TRBJ1-1; TRBD1 agrees at 8 bases. The germline V gene has CDR1 MNHEY and CDR2 SVGEGT. The CDR3 runs to 15 residues. The trim removed 2 bases at V and 5 bases at J, leaving 7 bases unmatched. CDR3 sequence (DNA): TGTGCCAGCAGTTACCCCAGGGGGCGCGGAACTGAAGCTTTCTTT. This sequence encodes CASSYPRGRGTEAFF.

The V and J genes are TRBV10-3 and TRBJ2-1; TRBD2 matches 14 bases. Germline-derived CDR1 and CDR2 are ENHRY and SYGVKD. V gave up 4 bases and J gave up 1 base; unmatched junction bases: 6. The CDR3 sequence is 18 residues long. CDR3 sequence reads: CAISVGLAGEVSYNEQFF. CDR3 sequence (DNA): TGTGCCATCAGTGTGGGACTAGCGGGAGAGGTTTCCTACAATGAGCAGTTCTTC.

This clonotype was recorded a few times. The chain has TRBV12-3 or TRBV12-4 and TRBJ2-6; TRBD1 agrees at 7 bases. The CDR3 runs to 15 residues. The V and J ends lost 3 bases and 2 bases, in that order; junction bases with no gene match: 1. CDR3 in DNA: TGTGCCAGCAGTTTTAGGGGGCCTGGGGCCAACGTCCTGACTTTC. Its protein is CASSFRGPGANVLTF.

There are a few counts of this clonotype. This chain links TRBV12-3 or TRBV12-4 with TRBJ1-1; TRBD1 aligns across 11 bases. The length of the CDR3 is 13 residues. V shed 3 bases, J shed 8 bases, and the junction held 2 bases outside the gene matches. The CDR3, as DNA: TGTGCCAGCAGTTTTGGACAGGGGGCAGAAGCTTTCTTT. Translation: CASSFGQGAEAFF.

This clonotype has ten or more counts. The chain links TRBV20-1 to TRBJ1-1; D possibly corresponds to TRBD1 (5 bases). Per germline, CDR1 DFQATT and CDR2 SNEGSKA (reference sequence). V gave up 3 bases and J gave up 4 bases, with 12 bases separating them. The CDR3 spans 13 residues. The CDR3 region is CSASGGEVTEAFF. The CDR3 DNA reads TGCAGTGCTAGCGGAGGGGAAGTCACTGAAGCTTTCTTT.

V and J are TRBV5-4 and TRBJ1-5, with no clear D. Germline values: CDR1 SGHNT, CDR2 YYREEE (reference sequence). This CDR3 is 13 amino acids long. Trimming left V 0 bases short and J 7 bases short, with 8 bases between. CDR3 sequence: CASSLDGKQPQHF. CDR3 DNA sequence: TGTGCCAGCAGCTTGGATGGGAAACAGCCCCAGCATTTT.

V and J are TRBV20-1 and TRBJ2-3; 12 bases map to TRBD2. CDR3 size: 17 residues. With V trimmed by 2 bases and J by 4 bases, 10 bases remained unmatched. Germline CDR1 and CDR2: DFQATT and SNEGSKA (reference sequence). The CDR3 is CSARRGLAGKHPDTQYF. For the CDR3, the DNA is TGCAGTGCTAGACGGGGACTAGCGGGTAAACACCCAGATACGCAGTATTTT.

V is TRBV6-2 or TRBV6-3 and J is TRBJ2-1; 11 bases match TRBD2. V shed 0 bases, J shed 4 bases, and the junction held 5 bases outside the gene matches. CDR1 is MNHEY, CDR2 SVGEGT, per germline. The CDR3 sequence is 17 residues long. Written as DNA, the CDR3 is TGTGCCAGCAGTTACTCGCTAGCGGGGGGTCAATACAATGAGCAGTTCTTC. Encoded protein: CASSYSLAGGQYNEQFF.

The chain has TRBV12-3 or TRBV12-4 and TRBJ1-5; D unresolved. Trimming removed 4 bases from V and 8 bases from J, with 21 bases in between. CDR3 size: 16 residues. The CDR3 protein is CASSYYVEYVPKPQHF. The CDR3 DNA follows: TGTGCCAGCAGTTATTACGTCGAATACGTCCCAAAGCCCCAGCATTTT.

The chain couples TRBV3-1 to TRBJ2-6; D unresolved. Trimming stripped 5 bases from V and 0 bases from J, with 14 bases between. This CDR3 is built from 17 residues. Per the germline V gene, CDR1 is LGHDT and CDR2 is YNNKEL (reference sequence). The CDR3 nucleotides read TGTGCCAGCAGCTCGCTCCTTCGGAGCTCTGGGGCCAACGTCCTGACTTTC. Residues: CASSSLLRSSGANVLTF.